Below, one T cell receptor beta chain is given with its context. Its antigen is undetermined. This specimen belongs to a study of graft-versus-host responses after intestinal transplantation. Whole-study context: Each transplant was multivisceral, liver-intestinal, or isolated intestinal. The whole recipient group had anti-thymocyte globulin induction followed by tacrolimus and steroids for 2 to 3 years. Study results and caveats: Circulating GvH clones peaking coincided with falling HvG clones soon after transplant. GvH clones turned up in recipient marrow; some had shown up first in ileum or blood.

Trimming left V 6 bases short and J 6 bases short, with 18 bases between. Germline CDR1 and CDR2: MNHEY and SMNVEV (reference sequence). CDR3 length: 15 residues. The repertoire was sequenced with immunoSEQ multiplex PCR; TCRdb's copy has only in-frame clones and lacks some. The sample carries some 38,000 clones, over 90% recorded once. The origin of this receptor is a human donor who was the organ donor for an intestinal transplant. This chain links TRBV27 with TRBJ1-5, with D perhaps matching TRBD1 (5 bases). The starting material was unstimulated CD8+ T cells sorted from spleen or lymph node cells, obtained before transplant. The CDR3 spells CASSPWDGPGQPQHF. In DNA, the CDR3 is TGTGCCAGCAGCCCCTGGGACGGTCCCGGTCAGCCCCAGCATTTT.